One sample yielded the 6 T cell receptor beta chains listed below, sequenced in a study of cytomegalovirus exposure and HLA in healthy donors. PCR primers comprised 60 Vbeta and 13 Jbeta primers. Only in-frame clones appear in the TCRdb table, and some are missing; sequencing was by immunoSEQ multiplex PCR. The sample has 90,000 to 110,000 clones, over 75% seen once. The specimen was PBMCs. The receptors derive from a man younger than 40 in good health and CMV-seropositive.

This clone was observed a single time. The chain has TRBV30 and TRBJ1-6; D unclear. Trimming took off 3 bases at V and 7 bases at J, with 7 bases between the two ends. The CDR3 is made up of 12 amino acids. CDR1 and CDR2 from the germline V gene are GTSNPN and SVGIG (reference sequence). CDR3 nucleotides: TGTGCCTGGAGCGTCCCGAATTCACCCCTCCACTTT. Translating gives CAWSVPNSPLHF.

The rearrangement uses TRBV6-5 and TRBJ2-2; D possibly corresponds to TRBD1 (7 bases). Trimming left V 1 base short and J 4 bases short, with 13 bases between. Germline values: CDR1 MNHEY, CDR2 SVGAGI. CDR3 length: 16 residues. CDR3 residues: CASSYFRQGGTGELFF. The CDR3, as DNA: TGTGCCAGCAGTTACTTTCGTCAGGGGGGCACCGGGGAGCTGTTTTTT.

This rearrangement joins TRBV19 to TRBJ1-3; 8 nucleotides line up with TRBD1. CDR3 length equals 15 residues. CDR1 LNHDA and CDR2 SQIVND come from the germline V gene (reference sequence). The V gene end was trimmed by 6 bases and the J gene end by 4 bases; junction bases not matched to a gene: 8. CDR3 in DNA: TGTGCCAGTAGCCGGGACAGGTCCCCAGGAAACACCATATATTTT. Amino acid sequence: CASSRDRSPGNTIYF.

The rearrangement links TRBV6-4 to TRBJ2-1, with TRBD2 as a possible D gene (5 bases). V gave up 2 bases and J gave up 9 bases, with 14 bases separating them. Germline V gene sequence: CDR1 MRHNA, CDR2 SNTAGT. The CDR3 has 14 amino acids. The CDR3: CASSDEGYRGEQFF. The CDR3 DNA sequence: TGTGCCAGCAGTGACGAGGGCTATAGAGGTGAGCAGTTCTTC.

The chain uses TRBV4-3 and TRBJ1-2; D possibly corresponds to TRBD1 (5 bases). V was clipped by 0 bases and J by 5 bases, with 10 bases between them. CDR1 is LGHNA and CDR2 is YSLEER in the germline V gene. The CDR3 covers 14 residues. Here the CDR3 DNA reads TGCGCCAGCAGCCAAGATGTCGGGGGGTATGGCTACACCTTC. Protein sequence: CASSQDVGGYGYTF.

For the CDR3, the DNA is TGTGCCTGGAGTGTACAGGGTTGGGGGACTGAAGCTTTCTTT. Its translation: CAWSVQGWGTEAFF. The V call is TRBV30, the J call TRBJ1-1; D is perhaps TRBD1 (6 bases). Trimming left V 0 bases short and J 5 bases short, with 13 bases between. Germline V gives CDR1 GTSNPN, CDR2 SVGIG (reference sequence). The CDR3 consists of 14 residues.